This T cell receptor beta chain was profiled in a study of blood T cells in healthy people across ages. This clonotype was counted only a few times. What it binds is unknown. Broader study findings: Older individuals had lower TCR beta diversity per million T cells (the decline was roughly linear). It was the long-lived donors that had more naive CD4+ cells and higher diversity than aged donors.

CDR3 size: 15 residues. Trimming shortened V by 0 bases and J by 6 bases, and 14 bases separated the two germline ends. CDR1 and CDR2 from the germline V gene are LGHNA and YNFKEQ. Combining a sample-barcoded 5' primer with a J-beta primer mix, a second PCR ran for roughly 7 to 12 cycles. MiXCR, applied by TCRdb to the 5' RACE reads, yields one record per CDR3 protein. The sample holds 850,000 to 1,000,000 distinct CDR3 sequences; around 49% are singletons and the top ten take under 15%. The V call is TRBV4-2, the J call TRBJ1-2; the D gene is possibly TRBD1 (6 bases). Sequencing used blood. This TCR was sampled from a man younger than 40 in good health. The CDR3 loop is CASSQDAGAHDGYTF. The DNA of the CDR3 is TGTGCCAGCAGCCAAGACGCGGGGGCTCACGATGGCTACACCTTC.